This T cell receptor (beta chain) was observed in a study of blood T cell repertoires in COVID-19. Study information: Donors in the United States, Italy and Spain gave samples during acute or convalescent COVID-19. The analysed material was cDNA or gDNA that came from T cells, B-cell-depleted T cells, or PBMCs.

Generated by immunoSEQ multiplex PCR, the TCRdb table keeps only in-frame clones and is missing some. The table records about 190,000 clones, about 88% of them present only once. All enrollees were roughly 18 to 95 years old and from approximately 25 US areas. Germline V gives CDR1 SGDLS, CDR2 YYNGEE. Trimming took off 0 bases at V and 8 bases at J, with 14 bases between the two ends. The CDR3 sequence is 14 residues long. The sequenced sample was PBMCs or T cells enriched from blood (not recorded which). The rearrangement uses TRBV9 and TRBJ1-2; D is unresolved. The clonotype comes from a woman in her 30s who had recovered from COVID-19. The CDR3 is CASSVEVNAGGYTF. The CDR3 coding sequence is TGTGCCAGCAGCGTAGAAGTTAACGCGGGGGGCTACACCTTC.